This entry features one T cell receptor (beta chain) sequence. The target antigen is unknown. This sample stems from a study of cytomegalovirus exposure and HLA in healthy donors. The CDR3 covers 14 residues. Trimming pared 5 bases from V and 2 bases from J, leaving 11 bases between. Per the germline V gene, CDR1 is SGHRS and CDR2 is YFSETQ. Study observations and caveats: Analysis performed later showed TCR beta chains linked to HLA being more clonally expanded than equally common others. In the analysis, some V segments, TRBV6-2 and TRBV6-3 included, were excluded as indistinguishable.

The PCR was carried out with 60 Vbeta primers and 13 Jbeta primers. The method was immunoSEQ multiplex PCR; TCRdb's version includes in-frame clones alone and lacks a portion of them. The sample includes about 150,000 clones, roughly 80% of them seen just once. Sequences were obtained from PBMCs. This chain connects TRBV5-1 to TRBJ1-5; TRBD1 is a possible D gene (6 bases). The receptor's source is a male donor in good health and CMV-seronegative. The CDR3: CASRGAVGNQPQHF. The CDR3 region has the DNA TGCGCCAGCAGGGGGGCCGTGGGCAATCAGCCCCAGCATTTT.